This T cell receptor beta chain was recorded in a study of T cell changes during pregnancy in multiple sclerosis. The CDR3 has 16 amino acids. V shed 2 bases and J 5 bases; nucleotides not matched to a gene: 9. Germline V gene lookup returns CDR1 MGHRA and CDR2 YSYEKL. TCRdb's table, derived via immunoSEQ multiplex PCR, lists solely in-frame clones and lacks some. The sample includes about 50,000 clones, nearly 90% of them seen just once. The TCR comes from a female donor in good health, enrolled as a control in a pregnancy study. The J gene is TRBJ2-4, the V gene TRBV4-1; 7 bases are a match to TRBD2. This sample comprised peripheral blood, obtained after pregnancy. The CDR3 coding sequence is TGCGCCAGCAGCCAACCCCCCCGGGGAGGGGAAAACATTCAGTACTTC. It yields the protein CASSQPPRGGENIQYF.